In its sample, the clone carrying this TCR beta chain was seen many times. The target antigen is unknown. A 5'RACE template-switching step, the method used to make TCR cDNA, added a universal primer site and UMIs. TCRdb independently ran MiXCR on the 5' RACE reads; one entry per CDR3 protein. The table lists around 200,000 distinct CDR3 sequences, about 11% of them singletons. This sample was taken from a study of T cells after yellow fever vaccination. Study in general: The fractions with low cell numbers were processed using SMART-Seq v4 Ultra Low Input. Study observations and caveats: It was the secondary response that reached its peak faster, day 5 versus 15, but it was weaker.

The CDR3 loop spans 15 amino acids. Germline CDR1 reads LGHNA; CDR2 reads YSLEER. V shed 4 bases and J shed 5 bases, with 15 bases lying between them. The rearrangement joins TRBV4-3 to TRBJ2-1, with D perhaps matching TRBD1 (6 bases). Sequenced material: CD8+ T cells sorted from PBMCs, taken 15 days after the yellow fever booster vaccination. The receptor's source is a man aged 18 to 30 who received the YFV17D yellow fever vaccine. The CDR3 reads CASSPGQSLHNEQFF. In nucleotides, the CDR3 is TGCGCCAGCAGCCCGGGACAATCTCTGCACAATGAGCAGTTCTTC.